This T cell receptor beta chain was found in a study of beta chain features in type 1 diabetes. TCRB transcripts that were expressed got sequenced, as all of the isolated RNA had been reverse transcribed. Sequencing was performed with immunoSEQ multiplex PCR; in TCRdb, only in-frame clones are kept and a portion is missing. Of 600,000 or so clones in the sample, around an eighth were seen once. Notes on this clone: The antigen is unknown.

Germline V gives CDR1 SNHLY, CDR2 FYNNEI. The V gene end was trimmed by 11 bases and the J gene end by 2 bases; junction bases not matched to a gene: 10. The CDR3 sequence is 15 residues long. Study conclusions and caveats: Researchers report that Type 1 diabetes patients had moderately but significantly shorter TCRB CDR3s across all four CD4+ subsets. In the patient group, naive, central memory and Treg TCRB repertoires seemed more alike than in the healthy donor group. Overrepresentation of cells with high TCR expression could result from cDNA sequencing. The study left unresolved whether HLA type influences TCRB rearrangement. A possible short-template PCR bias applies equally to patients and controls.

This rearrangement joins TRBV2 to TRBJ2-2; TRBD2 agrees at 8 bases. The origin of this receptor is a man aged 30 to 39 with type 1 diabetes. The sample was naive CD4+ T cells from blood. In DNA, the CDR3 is TGTGCCCTCGGGAGGGGGGACGGAAACACCGGGGAGCTGTTTTTT. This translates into CALGRGDGNTGELFF.